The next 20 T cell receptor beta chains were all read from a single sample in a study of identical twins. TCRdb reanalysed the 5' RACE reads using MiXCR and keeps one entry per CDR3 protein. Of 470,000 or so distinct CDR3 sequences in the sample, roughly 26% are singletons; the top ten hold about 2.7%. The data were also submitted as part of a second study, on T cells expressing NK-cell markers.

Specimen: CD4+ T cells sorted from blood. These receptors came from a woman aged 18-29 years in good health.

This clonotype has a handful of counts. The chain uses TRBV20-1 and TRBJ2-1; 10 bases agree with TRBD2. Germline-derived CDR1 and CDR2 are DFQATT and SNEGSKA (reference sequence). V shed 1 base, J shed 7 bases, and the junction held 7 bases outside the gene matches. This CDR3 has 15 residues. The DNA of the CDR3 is TGCAGTGCTAGAGTACCTAGCGGGAGTATAAATGAGCAGTTCTTC. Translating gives CSARVPSGSINEQFF.

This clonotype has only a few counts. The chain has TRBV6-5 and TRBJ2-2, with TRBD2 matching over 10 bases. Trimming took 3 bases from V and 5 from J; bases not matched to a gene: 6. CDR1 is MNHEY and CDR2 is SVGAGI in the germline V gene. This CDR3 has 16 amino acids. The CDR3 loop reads CASSYSSGGATGELFF. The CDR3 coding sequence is TGTGCCAGCAGTTATTCCAGCGGGGGGGCAACCGGGGAGCTGTTTTTT.

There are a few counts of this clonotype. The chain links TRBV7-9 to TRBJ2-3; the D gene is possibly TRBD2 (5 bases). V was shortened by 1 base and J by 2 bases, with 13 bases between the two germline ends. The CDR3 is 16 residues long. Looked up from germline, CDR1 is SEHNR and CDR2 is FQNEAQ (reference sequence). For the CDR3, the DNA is TGTGCCAGCAGCTTAGAATTCGGGGATCACACAGATACGCAGTATTTT. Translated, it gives CASSLEFGDHTDTQYF.

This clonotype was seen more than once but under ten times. CDR3 amino acids: CATSRDGTGELFF. CDR3 DNA: TGTGCCACCAGCAGAGATGGGACCGGGGAGCTGTTTTTT. The chain joins TRBV15 to TRBJ2-2; D gene ambiguous. Trimming removed 0 bases from V and 5 bases from J, with 4 bases in between. CDR3 length equals 13 residues. Germline loops: CDR1 LNHNV, CDR2 YYDKDF (reference sequence).

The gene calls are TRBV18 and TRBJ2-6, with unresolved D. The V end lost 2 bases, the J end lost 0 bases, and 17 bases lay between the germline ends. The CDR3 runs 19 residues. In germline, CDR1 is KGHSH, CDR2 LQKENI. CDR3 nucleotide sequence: TGTGCCAGCTCACCAATTACCTTTTGGTCTCTCTCTGGGGCCAACGTCCTGACTTTC. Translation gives CASSPITFWSLSGANVLTF.

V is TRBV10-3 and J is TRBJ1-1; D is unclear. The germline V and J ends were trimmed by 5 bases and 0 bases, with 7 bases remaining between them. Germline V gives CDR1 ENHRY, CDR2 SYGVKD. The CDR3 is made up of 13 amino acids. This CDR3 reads CAISHGLNTEAFF. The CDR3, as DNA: TGTGCCATCAGTCACGGACTGAACACTGAAGCTTTCTTT.

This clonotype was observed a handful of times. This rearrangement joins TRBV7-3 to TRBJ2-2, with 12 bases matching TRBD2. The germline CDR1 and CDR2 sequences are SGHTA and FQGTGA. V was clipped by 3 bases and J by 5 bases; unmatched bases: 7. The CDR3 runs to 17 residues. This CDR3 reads CASSFTLTSGGTGELFF. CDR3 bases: TGTGCCAGCAGCTTTACTCTGACTAGCGGGGGAACCGGGGAGCTGTTTTTT. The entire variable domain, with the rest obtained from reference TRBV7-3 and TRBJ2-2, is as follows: GAGVSQTPSNKVTEKGKYVELRCDPISGHTALYWYRQSLGQGPEFLIYFQGTGAADDSGLPNDRFFAVRPEGSVSTLKIQRTERGDSAVYLCASSFTLTSGGTGELFFGEGSRLTVL.

CDR3 amino acids: CASRRQSNYGYTF. The CDR3 nucleotides are TGTGCCAGCAGGCGACAGAGTAACTATGGCTACACCTTC. V and J are TRBV12-3 or TRBV12-4 and TRBJ1-2; tentative D call: TRBD1 (5 bases). This CDR3 has 13 residues. V lost 6 bases and J lost 1, with 9 bases in between.

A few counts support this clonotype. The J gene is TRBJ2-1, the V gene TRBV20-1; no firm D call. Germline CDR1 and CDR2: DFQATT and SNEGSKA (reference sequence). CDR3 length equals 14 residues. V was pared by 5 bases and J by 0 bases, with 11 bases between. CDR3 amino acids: CSASRLSSYNEQFF. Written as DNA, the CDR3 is TGCAGTGCTTCTCGCTTAAGCTCCTACAATGAGCAGTTCTTC.

This chain's CDR3 is CASREDGYTF. For the CDR3, the DNA is TGTGCCTCCCGAGAGGATGGCTACACCTTC. V is TRBV10-3 and J is TRBJ1-2; D call uncertain. The CDR3 runs to 10 residues. V shed 11 bases and J shed 6 bases, with 10 bases lying between them. Germline V gives CDR1 ENHRY, CDR2 SYGVKD.

CDR3 amino acids: CATSRTRVMGQETQYF. The CDR3 DNA follows: TGTGCCACCAGCAGAACCCGGGTTATGGGCCAAGAGACCCAGTACTTC. The J gene is TRBJ2-5, the V gene TRBV15, with D unclear. CDR3 length: 16 amino acids. V shed 2 bases and J shed 1 base, with 14 bases lying between them. The germline V gene encodes CDR1 LNHNV and CDR2 YYDKDF (reference sequence).

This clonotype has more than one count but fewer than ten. The chain's CDR3 is CASNLSTGSSYNSPLHF. For the CDR3, the DNA is TGTGCCAGCAACTTATCGACAGGGAGCTCCTATAATTCACCCCTCCACTTT. The chain links TRBV12-3 or TRBV12-4 to TRBJ1-6; TRBD1 agrees at 7 bases. The CDR3 is 17 amino acids. V trimming: 7 bases; J trimming: 0 bases; junction bases outside the gene matches: 9.

In DNA, the CDR3 is TGTGCCAGGGGCCGGGACCTGCGCTATGGCTACACCTTC. The encoded protein is CARGRDLRYGYTF. The rearrangement joins TRBV4-2 to TRBJ1-2; D is perhaps TRBD1 (5 bases). V lost 9 bases, J lost 4 bases, and 15 bases lay in between. The germline V gene has CDR1 LGHNA and CDR2 YNFKEQ. The CDR3 runs to 13 residues.

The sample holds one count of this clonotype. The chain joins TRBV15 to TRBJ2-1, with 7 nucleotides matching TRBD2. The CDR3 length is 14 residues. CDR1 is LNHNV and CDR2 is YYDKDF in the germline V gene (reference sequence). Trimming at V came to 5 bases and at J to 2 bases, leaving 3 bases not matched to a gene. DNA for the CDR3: TGTGCCACCAGCGGACGGGGGGCCTACAATGAGCAGTTCTTC. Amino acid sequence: CATSGRGAYNEQFF. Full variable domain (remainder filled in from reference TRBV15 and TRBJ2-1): DAMVIQNPRYQVTQFGKPVTLSCSQTLNHNVMYWYQQKSSQAPKLLFHYYDKDFNNEADTPDNFQSRRPNTSFCFLDIRSPGLGDTAMYLCATSGRGAYNEQFFGPGTRLTVL.

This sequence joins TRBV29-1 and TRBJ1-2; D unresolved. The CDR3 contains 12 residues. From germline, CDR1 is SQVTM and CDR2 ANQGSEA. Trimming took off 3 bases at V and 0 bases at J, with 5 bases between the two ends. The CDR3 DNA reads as TGCAGCGTTGATAAGCCTAACTATGGCTACACCTTC. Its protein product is CSVDKPNYGYTF.

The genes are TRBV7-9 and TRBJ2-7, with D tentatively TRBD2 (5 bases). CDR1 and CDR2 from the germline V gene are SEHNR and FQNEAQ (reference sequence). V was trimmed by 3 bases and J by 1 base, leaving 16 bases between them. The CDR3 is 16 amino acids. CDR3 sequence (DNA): TGTGCCAGCAGCTTTTCTGTAACGGAGGCTTCCTACGAGCAGTACTTC. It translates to CASSFSVTEASYEQYF.

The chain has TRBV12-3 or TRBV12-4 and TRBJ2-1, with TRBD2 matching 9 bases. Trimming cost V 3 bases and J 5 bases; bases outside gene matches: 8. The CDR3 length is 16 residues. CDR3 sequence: CASSFFSGRTNNEQFF. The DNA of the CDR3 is TGTGCCAGCAGTTTTTTTAGCGGGAGAACCAACAATGAGCAGTTCTTC.

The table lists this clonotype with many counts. CDR3 in DNA: TGCGCCAGCACCCGGGGACGGTGGAACACTGAAGCTTTCTTT. Translation gives CASTRGRWNTEAFF. The V and J genes are TRBV5-1 and TRBJ1-1; a weak D match, TRBD1 (5 bases). V was shortened by 6 bases and J by 1 base, with 13 bases between the two germline ends. In germline, CDR1 is SGHRS, CDR2 YFSETQ. The CDR3 loop spans 14 amino acids.

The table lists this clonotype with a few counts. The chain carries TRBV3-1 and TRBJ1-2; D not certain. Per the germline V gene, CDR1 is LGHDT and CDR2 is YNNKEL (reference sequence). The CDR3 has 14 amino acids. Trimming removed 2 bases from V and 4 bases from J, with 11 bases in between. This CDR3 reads CASSQSLGSYGYTF. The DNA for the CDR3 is TGTGCCAGCAGCCAATCATTAGGCAGCTATGGCTACACCTTC.

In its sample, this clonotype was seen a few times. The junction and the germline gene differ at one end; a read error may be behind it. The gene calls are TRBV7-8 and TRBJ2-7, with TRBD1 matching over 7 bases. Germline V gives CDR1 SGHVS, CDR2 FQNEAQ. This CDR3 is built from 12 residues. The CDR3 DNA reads TGTGCCAGCAGCCTAAGGCAGGGGACAGTTCGTTTC. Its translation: CASSLRQGTVRF.